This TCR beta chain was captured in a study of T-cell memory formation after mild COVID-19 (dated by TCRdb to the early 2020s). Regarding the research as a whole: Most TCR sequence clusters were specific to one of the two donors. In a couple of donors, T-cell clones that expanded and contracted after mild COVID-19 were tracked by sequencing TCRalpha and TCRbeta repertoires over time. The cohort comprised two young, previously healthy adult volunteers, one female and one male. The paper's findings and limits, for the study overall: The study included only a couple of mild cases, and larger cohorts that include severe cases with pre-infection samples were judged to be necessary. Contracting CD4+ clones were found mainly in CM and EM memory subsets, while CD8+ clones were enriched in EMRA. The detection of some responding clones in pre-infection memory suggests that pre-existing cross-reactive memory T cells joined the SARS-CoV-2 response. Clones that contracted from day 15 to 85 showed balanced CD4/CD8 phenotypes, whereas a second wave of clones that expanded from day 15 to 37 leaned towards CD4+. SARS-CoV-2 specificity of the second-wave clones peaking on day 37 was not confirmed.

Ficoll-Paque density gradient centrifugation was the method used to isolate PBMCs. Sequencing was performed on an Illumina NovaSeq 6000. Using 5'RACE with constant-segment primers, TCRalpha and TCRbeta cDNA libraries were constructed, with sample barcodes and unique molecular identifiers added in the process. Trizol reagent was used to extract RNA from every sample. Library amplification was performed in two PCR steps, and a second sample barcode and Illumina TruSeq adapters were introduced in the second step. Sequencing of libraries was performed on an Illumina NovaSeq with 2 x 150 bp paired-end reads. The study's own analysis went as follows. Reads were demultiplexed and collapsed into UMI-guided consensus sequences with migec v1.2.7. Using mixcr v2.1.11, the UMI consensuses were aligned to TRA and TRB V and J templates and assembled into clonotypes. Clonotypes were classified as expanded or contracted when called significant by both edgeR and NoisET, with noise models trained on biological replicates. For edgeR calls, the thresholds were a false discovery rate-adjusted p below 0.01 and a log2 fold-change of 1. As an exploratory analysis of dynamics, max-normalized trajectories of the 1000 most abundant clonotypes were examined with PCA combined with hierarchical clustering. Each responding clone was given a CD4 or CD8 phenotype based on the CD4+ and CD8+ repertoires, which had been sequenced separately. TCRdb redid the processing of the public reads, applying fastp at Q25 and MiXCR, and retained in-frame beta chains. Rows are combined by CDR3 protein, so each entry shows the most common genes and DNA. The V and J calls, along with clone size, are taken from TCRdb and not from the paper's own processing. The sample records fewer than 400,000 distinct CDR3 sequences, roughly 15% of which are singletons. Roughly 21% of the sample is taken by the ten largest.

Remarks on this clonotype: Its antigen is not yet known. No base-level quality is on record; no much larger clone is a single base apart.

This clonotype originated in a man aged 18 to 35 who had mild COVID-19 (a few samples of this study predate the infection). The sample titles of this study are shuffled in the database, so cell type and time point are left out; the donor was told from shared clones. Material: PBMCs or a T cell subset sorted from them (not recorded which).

The CDR3 loop reads CASSLGVGGGYTF. At the DNA level, the sequence is TGTGCCAGCAGTCTTGGTGTTGGGGGTGGCTACACCTTC. Recombination joined TRBV27 with TRBJ1-2; 5 matching bases give a weak D call of TRBD1. CDR1 MNHEY and CDR2 SMNVEV were looked up in the germline V gene (reference sequence). From the cysteine up to the phenylalanine, the CDR3 has a length of 13 residues. Only CDR3 DNA remains: 39 bases, in frame from the first base. V is cut by 5 bases and J by 7 bases, and the space between the germline ends is 14 bases.